This is a list of T cell receptor beta chains from one sample in a study of siplizumab effects on memory and regulatory T cells. Profiled with immunoSEQ multiplex PCR; TCRdb holds only in-frame clones, not every one. There are tens of thousands of clones in the sample; 96% occur only once, and about 0.1% lies in the top ten. Sequenced material: naive CD8+ T cells sorted from blood. The receptors originated from a human donor in good health. CDR3s include the opening cysteine and the closing phenylalanine or tryptophan. The order of the fields is J gene, clone size, V gene, D gene, CDR3 DNA, CDR3 protein. D genes are given only for firm matches. Expanded clones get a size class; other rows say once, few or many, or leave the size out.

J: TRBJ2-2
size: .
V: TRBV25-1
D: TRBD2
DNA: TGTGCCAGCAGTGAATGGGGTAGCGGGGGTACCGGGGAGCTGTTTTTT
CDR3: CASSEWGSGGTGELFF

J: TRBJ1-4
size: .
V: TRBV4-1
D: .
DNA: TGCGCCAGCAGCCAACCTGGGGGGGATGAAAAACTGTTTTTT
CDR3: CASSQPGGDEKLFF

J: TRBJ2-2
size: .
V: TRBV11-1
D: .
DNA: TGTGCCAGCAGCGCCAAAGGCGGGGAGCTGTTTTTT
CDR3: CASSAKGGELFF

J: TRBJ2-3
size: .
V: TRBV13
D: .
DNA: TGTGCCAGCAGCTTAGTCGGGGGAGGCACAGATACGCAGTATTTT
CDR3: CASSLVGGGTDTQYF

J: TRBJ1-4
size: .
V: TRBV5-1
D: TRBD1
DNA: TGCGCCAGCAGCTCCCGGAACAGGGGGGGATCTACTAATGAAAAACTGTTTTTT
CDR3: CASSSRNRGGSTNEKLFF

J: TRBJ2-6
size: .
V: TRBV2
D: TRBD1
DNA: TGTGCCAGCCTTACAGGGGCTGGGGCCAACGTCCTGACTTTC
CDR3: CASLTGAGANVLTF

J: TRBJ2-2
size: .
V: TRBV7-9
D: TRBD2
DNA: TGTGCCAGCAGCCCTCGTGTCGTAGCGGGGGCGGACACCGGGGAGCTGTTTTTT
CDR3: CASSPRVVAGADTGELFF

J: TRBJ1-1
size: .
V: TRBV28
D: .
DNA: TGTGCCAGCAGTTTAGGCCCTGCCGAAGCTTTCTTT
CDR3: CASSLGPAEAFF

J: TRBJ1-1
size: .
V: TRBV7-2
D: .
DNA: TGTGCCAGCAGCCCGATATTAGGACTGAACACTGAAGCTTTCTTT
CDR3: CASSPILGLNTEAFF

J: TRBJ2-3
size: .
V: TRBV10-3
D: TRBD2
DNA: TGTGCCATCACTAGCGGCTCTAGCACAGATACGCAGTATTTT
CDR3: CAITSGSSTDTQYF

J: TRBJ2-3
size: once
V: TRBV4-1
D: TRBD2
DNA: TGCGCCAGCAGCCAAGTGGGACTAGCGGGCACAGATACGCAGTATTTT
CDR3: CASSQVGLAGTDTQYF

J: TRBJ2-1
size: .
V: TRBV5-5
D: TRBD2
DNA: TGTGCCAGCAGCCGAGGGCTAGCGGGGGAATTAAATGAGCAGTTCTTC
CDR3: CASSRGLAGELNEQFF

J: TRBJ1-1
size: .
V: TRBV4-2
D: .
DNA: TGTGCCAGCAGCCATTATTTGAACACTGAAGCTTTCTTT
CDR3: CASSHYLNTEAFF

J: TRBJ2-5
size: once
V: TRBV14
D: TRBD2
DNA: TGTGCCAGCAGCCAGACCGGGACTAGCGGGGGGTCGTACCAAGAGACCCAGTACTTC
CDR3: CASSQTGTSGGSYQETQYF

J: TRBJ2-7
size: .
V: TRBV6-5
D: .
DNA: TGTGCCAGCAGTTACTCCAGTAGCTACGAGCAGTACTTC
CDR3: CASSYSSSYEQYF

J: TRBJ1-5
size: .
V: TRBV25-1
D: TRBD1
DNA: TGTGCCAGCAGTTCAACCAGGGGGTCGGAGCCCCAGCATTTT
CDR3: CASSSTRGSEPQHF

J: TRBJ1-4
size: .
V: TRBV25-1
D: TRBD1
DNA: TGTGCCAGCAGTGATTCGGAGACAGGGAGGGAAAAACTGTTTTTT
CDR3: CASSDSETGREKLFF

J: TRBJ1-1
size: .
V: TRBV5-1
D: TRBD1
DNA: TGCGCCAGCAGTAGGGGGCCAGGGGACACTGAAGCTTTCTTT
CDR3: CASSRGPGDTEAFF

J: TRBJ2-3
size: .
V: TRBV9
D: TRBD2
DNA: TGTGCCAGCAGCCCGGAAGCGGGGGGGCCGACAGATACGCAGTATTTT
CDR3: CASSPEAGGPTDTQYF

J: TRBJ2-3
size: once
V: TRBV5-1
D: TRBD1
DNA: TGCGCCAGCAGCTTGGCCGGACAGGGGGGTGATACGCAGTATTTT
CDR3: CASSLAGQGGDTQYF

J: TRBJ2-3
size: .
V: TRBV7-3
D: .
DNA: TGTGCCAGCAGCTCCGGATATAGCGCTTACACAGATACGCAGTATTTT
CDR3: CASSSGYSAYTDTQYF

J: TRBJ2-7
size: once
V: TRBV4-1
D: .
DNA: TGCGCCAGCAGCCAAGGGACGGGGACCTACGAGCAGTACTTC
CDR3: CASSQGTGTYEQYF

J: TRBJ2-1
size: .
V: TRBV9
D: TRBD1
DNA: TGTGCCAGCAGCGTAGTGGGACAGGGGCTCAATGAGCAGTTCTTC
CDR3: CASSVVGQGLNEQFF

J: TRBJ2-7
size: .
V: TRBV6-5
D: .
DNA: TGTGCCAGCAGGCTGGGGATAACCTACGAGCAGTACTTC
CDR3: CASRLGITYEQYF

J: TRBJ1-2
size: .
V: TRBV27
D: .
DNA: TGTGCCAGCAGCCTCCCCAGGGCCCCCCATGGCTACACCTTC
CDR3: CASSLPRAPHGYTF

J: TRBJ2-1
size: .
V: TRBV11-3
D: .
DNA: TGTGCCAGCAGCTTAGTAGGGCAGGGCAGCGATGAGCAGTTCTTC
CDR3: CASSLVGQGSDEQFF

J: TRBJ1-4
size: .
V: TRBV4-1
D: .
DNA: TGCGCCAGCAGCCAAGAACTCTACACGGGACTTAATGAAAAACTGTTTTTT
CDR3: CASSQELYTGLNEKLFF

J: TRBJ2-3
size: .
V: TRBV9
D: .
DNA: TGTGCCAGCAGCGAAGAGCTCATCCCGACAGATACGCAGTATTTT
CDR3: CASSEELIPTDTQYF

J: TRBJ1-2
size: .
V: TRBV18
D: .
DNA: TGTGCCAGCTCAAAAACAAGGGAAGATGGCTACACCTTC
CDR3: CASSKTREDGYTF

J: TRBJ2-5
size: .
V: TRBV5-8
D: .
DNA: TGTGCCAGCAGCTTGACGGATTCCCGAGGGGAGACCCAGTACTTC
CDR3: CASSLTDSRGETQYF

J: TRBJ1-6
size: .
V: TRBV4-1
D: .
DNA: TGCGCCAGCGGGGGAGGGGACTCCTATAATTCACCCCTCCACTTT
CDR3: CASGGGDSYNSPLHF

J: TRBJ2-1
size: .
V: TRBV7-6
D: .
DNA: TGTGCCAGCAGCCTCTGGGGGGCCGGCAATGAGCAGTTCTTC
CDR3: CASSLWGAGNEQFF

J: TRBJ2-1
size: .
V: TRBV27
D: .
DNA: TGTGCCAGCAGTTTATCCGGGGCAGGCTTCAATGAGCAGTTCTTC
CDR3: CASSLSGAGFNEQFF

J: TRBJ1-1
size: .
V: TRBV27
D: .
DNA: TGTGCCAGCAGTTGGGGGAACACTGAAGCTTTCTTT
CDR3: CASSWGNTEAFF

J: TRBJ1-1
size: few
V: TRBV19
D: .
DNA: TGTGCCACCGGGGGGGGCACTGAAGCTTTCTTT
CDR3: CATGGGTEAFF

J: TRBJ2-5
size: .
V: TRBV7-2
D: TRBD2
DNA: TGTGCCAGCAGCCTAGAGGCTAGCGGGGGATGGTCAGAGACCCAGTACTTC
CDR3: CASSLEASGGWSETQYF

J: TRBJ1-2
size: .
V: TRBV29-1
D: TRBD1
DNA: TGCAGCGTTGAGCTAGGGGGCGCGGGGGGCGAGGTTAGCTACACCTTC
CDR3: CSVELGGAGGEVSYTF

J: TRBJ1-1
size: .
V: TRBV7-9
D: .
DNA: TGTGCCAGCAGCGGGAGGATGAAGGATGTTCGGCAGGGGAACACTGAAGCTTTCTTT
CDR3: CASSGRMKDVRQGNTEAFF

J: TRBJ2-6
size: .
V: TRBV21-1
D: .
DNA: TGTGCCAGCAGCAAAGCGCCATGTGACAGGGGTATCTCTGGGGCCAACGTCCTGACTTTC
CDR3: CASSKAPCDRGISGANVLTF

J: TRBJ2-7
size: .
V: TRBV9
D: .
DNA: TGTGCCAGCAGCGTAGCAGGAGGCGAGACCTACGAGCAGTACTTC
CDR3: CASSVAGGETYEQYF

J: TRBJ1-4
size: .
V: TRBV4-1
D: .
DNA: TGCGCCAGCAGCCAAGATAGGACAGATTACGATGAAAAACTGTTTTTT
CDR3: CASSQDRTDYDEKLFF

J: TRBJ1-2
size: .
V: TRBV27
D: TRBD1
DNA: TGTGCCAGCAGTTCCAATCCCACAGGGGGCTTCTATGGCTACACCTTC
CDR3: CASSSNPTGGFYGYTF

J: TRBJ2-5
size: .
V: TRBV18
D: TRBD2
DNA: TGTGCCAGCTCACCGACTAGCGGGGGGCCTCCCGCAGAGACCCAGTACTTC
CDR3: CASSPTSGGPPAETQYF